These T cell receptor beta chains were read from a single sample in a study of cytomegalovirus exposure and HLA in healthy donors. Method: immunoSEQ multiplex PCR; TCRdb's copy keeps in-frame clones and lacks some. The data hold some 140,000 clones, with 80% observed a single time. Sequencing used PBMCs. All receptors come from a man younger than 45 in good health and CMV-seronegative. Both conserved end residues are part of each CDR3. D genes are given only for firm matches. Where a row states a size, it is once, few, many or the class of an expanded clone; other rows omit it.

16,few,TRBD2,TRBJ2-7,TRBV4-3,CASSRTTSGKNYKQYF,TGCGCCAGCAGCCGAACAACTAGCGGGAAGAATTACAAGCAGTACTTC
16,NA,NA,TRBJ1-5,TRBV11-3,CASSLGESVHLRPQHF,TGTGCCAGCAGCTTAGGGGAGTCAGTCCATCTTCGGCCCCAGCATTTT
15,NA,TRBD2,TRBJ2-1,TRBV28,CASSFPGRAHNEQFF,TGTGCCAGCAGTTTCCCCGGGAGGGCCCACAATGAGCAGTTCTTC
14,NA,TRBD2,TRBJ2-1,TRBV10-3,CATSSGGSWNEQFF,TGTGCCACCAGTAGCGGGGGTTCTTGGAATGAGCAGTTCTTC
15,NA,NA,TRBJ2-7,TRBV19,CASSPGGPRGYEQYF,TGTGCCAGTAGTCCTGGGGGCCCCAGGGGCTACGAGCAGTACTTC
18,NA,TRBD1,TRBJ1-3,TRBV4-1,CASSQDPGTGGLGNTIYF,TGCGCCAGCAGCCAAGATCCGGGAACAGGGGGCCTCGGAAACACCATATATTTT
14,once,NA,TRBJ2-7,TRBV7-8,CASSERDSAREQYF,TGTGCCAGCAGCGAAAGGGACTCAGCCCGCGAGCAGTACTTC
14,once,NA,TRBJ2-2,TRBV28,CASIGQLNTGELFF,TGTGCCAGCATTGGGCAATTGAACACCGGGGAGCTGTTTTTT
13,NA,TRBD1,TRBJ2-1,TRBV2,CASRITGVGEQFF,TGTGCCAGCAGAATAACAGGGGTGGGGGAGCAGTTCTTC
16,NA,TRBD1,TRBJ2-7,TRBV28,CASISGSRTGSYEQYF,TGTGCCAGCATCTCCGGGAGTAGGACAGGGTCCTACGAGCAGTACTTC
16,NA,TRBD1,TRBJ1-4,TRBV5-1,CASSTGTAISNEKLFF,TGCGCCAGCAGCACCGGGACAGCCATTTCTAATGAAAAACTGTTTTTT
15,NA,NA,TRBJ1-2,TRBV19,CASSLARGTNYGYTF,TGTGCCAGTAGCCTTGCTCGAGGAACTAACTATGGCTACACCTTC
15,NA,NA,TRBJ2-7,TRBV7-2,CASSRSGLSSYEQYF,TGTGCCAGCAGCCGGAGCGGGCTCAGCTCCTACGAGCAGTACTTC
14,NA,NA,TRBJ1-3,TRBV5-1,CASSLTGTGNTIYF,TGCGCCAGCAGCTTGACGGGAACTGGAAACACCATATATTTT
15,NA,NA,TRBJ2-5,TRBV13,CASSSGTRGQETQYF,TGTGCCAGCAGCTCCGGGACAAGGGGCCAAGAGACCCAGTACTTC
12,NA,NA,TRBJ2-7,TRBV28,CASSFSNYEQYF,TGTGCCAGCAGTTTTTCCAACTACGAGCAGTACTTC
13,NA,NA,TRBJ1-5,TRBV27,CASSSRGNQPQHF,TGTGCCAGCAGTTCCCGGGGAAATCAGCCCCAGCATTTT
14,NA,NA,TRBJ2-7,TRBV5-6,CASSYPGSGYEQYF,TGTGCCAGCAGCTACCCCGGGAGCGGCTACGAGCAGTACTTC
12,once,NA,TRBJ2-1,TRBV7-2,CASSLTGGAQFF,TGTGCCAGCAGCTTGACTGGAGGTGCGCAGTTCTTC
16,NA,NA,TRBJ2-1,TRBV11-3,CASSLAGVENYNEQFF,TGTGCCAGCAGCTTAGCAGGGGTGGAAAATTACAATGAGCAGTTCTTC
15,NA,NA,TRBJ2-7,TRBV5-6,CASSLLLRSPSEQYF,TGTGCCAGCAGCTTGCTTCTACGATCCCCCTCCGAGCAGTACTTC
14,NA,TRBD1,TRBJ2-5,TRBV5-1,CASSRTGYQETQYF,TGCGCCAGCAGTCGGACAGGGTACCAAGAGACCCAGTACTTC
14,once,TRBD2,TRBJ2-1,TRBV13,CASSTRTSPHEQFF,TGTGCCAGCAGCACCCGGACTAGCCCCCATGAGCAGTTCTTC
15,once,TRBD2,TRBJ2-7,TRBV28,CASTLAGAGSYEQYF,TGTGCCAGCACATTAGCGGGAGCTGGCTCCTACGAGCAGTACTTC
16,NA,TRBD1,TRBJ2-2,TRBV9,CASSVPGTGSAGELFF,TGTGCCAGCAGCGTCCCCGGGACAGGGAGTGCCGGGGAGCTGTTTTTT
18,NA,NA,TRBJ2-6,TRBV19,CASRQRTGRGSGANVLTF,TGTGCCAGTAGACAGAGGACAGGGAGGGGTTCTGGGGCCAACGTCCTGACTTTC
14,once,NA,TRBJ1-4,TRBV13,CASSLGTGSEKLFF,TGTGCCAGCAGCTTAGGAACAGGGTCCGAAAAACTGTTTTTT
15,once,NA,TRBJ2-3,TRBV9,CASSVDQGTTDTQYF,TGTGCCAGCAGCGTAGATCAGGGTACCACAGATACGCAGTATTTT
17,few,TRBD2,TRBJ2-1,TRBV7-8,CASSFPRGSGSVNEQFF,TGTGCCAGCAGCTTCCCTAGGGGTAGCGGGAGTGTCAATGAGCAGTTCTTC
15,once,TRBD1,TRBJ2-7,TRBV7-2,CASIIGDRLSYEQYF,TGTGCCAGCATTATCGGGGACAGACTCTCCTACGAGCAGTACTTC
14,NA,NA,TRBJ1-3,TRBV6-1,CAINREDSGNTIYF,TGTGCCATTAACCGGGAGGACTCTGGAAACACCATATATTTT
12,NA,NA,TRBJ1-6,TRBV10-3,CAISEQGLALHF,TGTGCCATCAGTGAGCAGGGGCTAGCCCTCCACTTT
18,NA,NA,TRBJ1-2,TRBV4-1,CASSPNSGTAAGMDGYTF,TGCGCCAGCAGCCCCAACTCGGGGACTGCGGCAGGGATGGATGGCTACACCTTC
14,few,TRBD2,TRBJ2-7,TRBV10-3,CAIRTSGSSYEQYF,TGTGCCATCAGGACTAGCGGGAGCTCCTACGAGCAGTACTTC
13,NA,NA,TRBJ2-1,TRBV29-1,CSVVVDFYNEQFF,TGCAGCGTTGTGGTAGATTTCTACAATGAGCAGTTCTTC
9,NA,NA,TRBJ2-7,TRBV20-1,CSALYEQYF,TGCAGTGCTCTCTACGAGCAGTACTTC
15,NA,TRBD2,TRBJ2-7,TRBV28,CASRTGLAGIYEQYF,TGTGCCAGCAGAACCGGACTAGCGGGGATCTACGAGCAGTACTTC
15,few,NA,TRBJ1-1,TRBV18,CASSPRGSSNTEAFF,TGTGCCAGCTCACCACGTGGGAGCTCGAACACTGAAGCTTTCTTT
13,few,NA,TRBJ1-4,TRBV9,CASSARLDEKLFF,TGTGCCAGCAGCGCCAGATTGGATGAAAAACTGTTTTTT
14,NA,NA,TRBJ1-2,TRBV7-2,CASSPRTVNYGYTF,TGTGCCAGCAGCCCAAGGACAGTGAACTATGGCTACACCTTC
17,few,TRBD2,TRBJ2-3,TRBV5-4,CASSLTGRAASRDTQYF,TGTGCCAGCAGCTTGACCGGGAGGGCCGCTTCCAGAGATACGCAGTATTTT
13,NA,NA,TRBJ1-4,TRBV14,CASSPRTDGKLFF,TGTGCCAGCAGTCCTCGGACAGACGGAAAACTGTTTTTT
15,NA,TRBD1,TRBJ2-2,TRBV28,CASNLGGLWTGELFF,TGTGCCAGCAACCTAGGGGGCTTATGGACCGGGGAGCTGTTTTTT
17,NA,TRBD2,TRBJ2-7,TRBV5-1,CASSGGGPAGGIYEQYF,TGCGCCAGCAGCGGGGGAGGGCCAGCGGGAGGTATCTACGAGCAGTACTTC
13,few,NA,TRBJ2-7,TRBV6-5,CASSRTEDHEQYF,TGTGCCAGCAGCCGGACAGAGGATCACGAGCAGTACTTC
15,once,NA,TRBJ1-1,TRBV11-2,CASSPGTGLNTEAFF,TGTGCCAGCAGCCCGGGTACAGGCTTGAACACTGAAGCTTTCTTT
14,NA,NA,TRBJ2-1,TRBV5-4,CASSSASLRDEQFF,TGTGCCAGCAGCTCTGCGTCTTTACGGGATGAGCAGTTCTTC
15,NA,NA,TRBJ1-2,TRBV6-5,CASRLSTGGVYGYTF,TGTGCCAGCAGACTTTCGACAGGTGGCGTCTATGGCTACACCTTC
13,NA,TRBD1,TRBJ2-1,TRBV5-4,CASSLKQGNEQFF,TGTGCCAGCAGCTTGAAACAGGGGAATGAGCAGTTCTTC
15,NA,NA,TRBJ1-1,TRBV11-2,CASSLEWQVNTEAFF,TGTGCCAGCAGCTTAGAGTGGCAGGTGAACACTGAAGCTTTCTTT
15,NA,TRBD2,TRBJ2-1,TRBV6-5,CASSPIAGGLDEQFF,TGTGCCAGCAGTCCGATAGCGGGAGGGTTGGATGAGCAGTTCTTC
15,NA,TRBD1,TRBJ1-3,TRBV28,CASTFSVQGVRTIYF,TGTGCCAGCACCTTTTCGGTCCAGGGGGTCCGCACCATATATTTT
15,NA,TRBD1,TRBJ2-7,TRBV28,CASSLLGQGAFEQYF,TGTGCCAGCAGTTTATTAGGACAGGGGGCGTTCGAGCAGTACTTC
14,NA,TRBD2,TRBJ2-7,TRBV5-1,CASKGSGSNYEQYF,TGCGCCAGCAAGGGTAGCGGGAGCAACTACGAGCAGTACTTC
17,few,NA,TRBJ1-2,TRBV15,CATSGPGRGSANYGYTF,TGTGCCACCAGCGGACCCGGGAGGGGCAGCGCTAACTATGGCTACACCTTC